These 32 T cell receptor beta chains were all obtained from the same sample, sequenced in a study of monozygotic twins with inflammatory bowel disease. After re-calling the 5' RACE reads, TCRdb lists one entry per CDR3 protein, DNA absent. This table lists fewer than 400,000 distinct CDR3 sequences. Sample: blood. The receptors were gathered from a human donor with ulcerative colitis or Crohn's disease, or a healthy co-twin of an affected twin (not recorded which).

This chain links TRBV5-1 with TRBJ1-2; TCRdb outputs TRBD1, but without DNA this stays unchecked. The germline CDR1 and CDR2 sequences are SGHRS and YFSETQ. The CDR3 has 14 residues. This CDR3 reads CASSLDRGLPGYTF. Using reference TRBV5-1 and TRBJ1-2 for the parts outside the CDR3, the full variable domain is KAGVTQTPRYLIKTRGQQVTLSCSPISGHRSVSWYQQTPGQGLQFLFEYFSETQRNKGNFPGRFSGRQFSNSRSEMNVSTLELGDSALYLCASSLDRGLPGYTFGSGTRLTVV.

The chain joins TRBV27 to TRBJ2-5; the TRBD2 assignment by TCRdb is unverifiable without DNA. The CDR3 sequence is 15 residues long. From germline, CDR1 is MNHEY and CDR2 SMNVEV (reference sequence). CDR3 residues: CASSLSRTRTETQYF.

The V gene is TRBV6-1, the J gene TRBJ2-6. The germline V gene has CDR1 MNHNS and CDR2 SASEGT. This CDR3 region has 15 residues. CDR3 in amino acids: CASRKDRPGANVLTF.

J is TRBJ1-2 and V is TRBV20-1; there is no DNA to check the TCRdb D call of TRBD1. CDR3 length equals 13 residues. Germline CDR1 DFQATT, CDR2 SNEGSKA (reference sequence). The CDR3 is CSARPPAGVAYTF.

This chain uses TRBV24-1 with TRBJ2-2; no DNA is available, so the TRBD1 call from TCRdb remains unchecked. Germline values: CDR1 KGHDR, CDR2 SFDVKD. This CDR3 region has 17 residues. This CDR3 is CATSDSRQGSNTGELFF.

The chain employs TRBV6-5 and TRBJ2-4; TCRdb calls TRBD1, which cannot be checked without DNA. There are 15 residues in the CDR3. CDR1 is MNHEY and CDR2 is SVGAGI in the germline V gene. The CDR3 sequence is CASSYRGQVTNIQYF.

The rearrangement uses TRBV9 and TRBJ2-3; TCRdb's D call of TRBD1 is untestable without DNA. Germline V CDR1 and CDR2: SGDLS, YYNGEE. CDR3 length equals 17 residues. This CDR3 is CASSVEGQGHGTDTQYF.

The chain uses TRBV24-1 and TRBJ2-1; the D gene TCRdb calls, TRBD1, cannot be checked with no DNA. The length of the CDR3 is 16 residues. Germline lookup yields CDR1 KGHDR and CDR2 SFDVKD. This chain's CDR3 is CATSNTGTLTHNEQFF.

The chain recombines TRBV5-1 with TRBJ2-1; TCRdb indicates TRBD1, and absent DNA this call remains unverified. The CDR3 length is 16 residues. Germline lookup yields CDR1 SGHRS and CDR2 YFSETQ. CDR3 sequence reads: CASSATQGKSYNEQFF.

The rearrangement links TRBV11-1 to TRBJ2-5; as DNA is missing, the TRBD2 call by TCRdb cannot be tested. Per germline, CDR1 SGHAT and CDR2 FQDESV (reference sequence). The CDR3 totals 14 residues. CDR3 protein: CASTKTRLAETQYF.

This CDR3 reads CASSSSGRNTGELFF. The chain couples TRBV5-1 to TRBJ2-2. The germline V gene encodes CDR1 SGHRS and CDR2 YFSETQ. CDR3 size: 15 residues.

This chain joins TRBV6-2 or TRBV6-3 and TRBJ1-2. Germline V gene data show CDR1 as MNHEY and CDR2 as SVGEGT. CDR3 length: 13 amino acids. The CDR3 spells CASSRQGPYGYTF.

The CDR3 protein is CASSPTGRDQPQHF. The V gene is TRBV18, the J gene TRBJ1-5. In germline, CDR1 is KGHSH, CDR2 LQKENI. There are 14 residues in the CDR3.

This chain connects TRBV10-3 to TRBJ2-1; TCRdb selects TRBD1, and the lack of DNA leaves this call unchecked. This CDR3 region has 14 residues. Germline V gene lookup returns CDR1 ENHRY and CDR2 SYGVKD. CDR3 residues: CAISIGRGGDEQFF.

J is TRBJ2-1 and V is TRBV12-3 or TRBV12-4; without DNA, the TCRdb call of TRBD2 cannot be checked. This CDR3 spans 14 amino acids. The CDR3 here is CASSLSTRTHEQFF.

The J gene is TRBJ2-1, the V gene TRBV4-3; the D call of TRBD2 rests on TCRdb alone, since no DNA is present to check it. CDR3 size: 15 residues. Germline CDR1 reads LGHNA; CDR2 reads YSLEER. The CDR3 reads CASSPVGSGYNEQFF.

The chain joins TRBV28 to TRBJ2-1. Germline V lookup: CDR1 MDHEN, CDR2 SYDVKM. The CDR3 consists of 14 residues. The CDR3 spells CASSSGNRLNEQFF.

The V and J genes are TRBV6-5 and TRBJ2-6. CDR3 length equals 16 residues. CDR1 is MNHEY and CDR2 is SVGAGI in the germline V gene. The CDR3 sequence: CASSYTSVAGANVLTF.

The CDR3 loop reads CASSLSGSGKYEQYF. This chain connects TRBV5-1 to TRBJ2-7; the TCRdb D gene call, TRBD2, has no DNA to confirm it. This CDR3 has 15 amino acids. Germline V lookup: CDR1 SGHRS, CDR2 YFSETQ.

This chain links TRBV27 with TRBJ1-1; TCRdb gives TRBD1 as the D gene, but with no DNA this cannot be confirmed. This CDR3 has 15 amino acids. Germline V gene sequence: CDR1 MNHEY, CDR2 SMNVEV (reference sequence). The CDR3 region is CASSGFRGPNTEAFF.

The chain recombines TRBV28 with TRBJ2-1; TCRdb reports TRBD2, a call that lacks DNA to check it against. The germline gives CDR1 MDHEN, CDR2 SYDVKM. The CDR3 spans 16 residues. The CDR3 reads CASRGPSGRGRNEQFF.

V gene TRBV10-3 combines with J gene TRBJ2-1; the D call from TCRdb, TRBD1, cannot be confirmed without DNA. The CDR3 spans 17 residues. The germline V gene has CDR1 ENHRY and CDR2 SYGVKD. The CDR3: CAISTGYSLTGYNEQFF.

The chain links TRBV6-5 to TRBJ1-3. CDR3 length equals 13 residues. Germline V gene lookup returns CDR1 MNHEY and CDR2 SVGAGI. The CDR3 spells CASSYSSGNTIYF.

The chain carries TRBV6-2 or TRBV6-3 and TRBJ1-5; absent DNA, TCRdb's TRBD1 call cannot be checked. Germline V lookup: CDR1 MNHEY, CDR2 SVGEGT. The CDR3 contains 16 residues. CDR3: CASSYLPGTGYQPQHF.

The chain recombines TRBV25-1 with TRBJ2-5; TCRdb's D call, TRBD2, is unchecked because there is no DNA. The CDR3 spans 12 residues. Germline V gene sequence: CDR1 MGHDK, CDR2 SYGVNS. CDR3 sequence: CASRASGQTQYF.

The rearrangement uses TRBV12-3 or TRBV12-4 and TRBJ2-7. The CDR3 consists of 11 residues. CDR3 sequence reads: CASSSFYEQYF.

V gene TRBV3-1 combines with J gene TRBJ2-6; TCRdb's D call, TRBD1, is unchecked because there is no DNA. The CDR3 extends over 14 amino acids. CDR1 LGHDT and CDR2 YNNKEL come from the germline V gene (reference sequence). The CDR3 is CASSFRAGANVLTF.

The V call is TRBV20-1, the J call TRBJ2-2; TCRdb proposes TRBD1, but this gene call is untestable without DNA. Germline assignment: CDR1 DFQATT and CDR2 SNEGSKA (reference sequence). The length of the CDR3 is 15 residues. The chain's CDR3 is CSASPETGKTGELFF.

This chain links TRBV5-1 with TRBJ2-2; TCRdb picks TRBD1, but there is no DNA to check that call. This CDR3 is built from 14 residues. Germline V gene sequence: CDR1 SGHRS, CDR2 YFSETQ. The CDR3 protein is CASNHGTDRRELFF.

The CDR3 sequence is CASSRQSAGRETQYF. This chain joins TRBV9 and TRBJ2-5; as DNA is missing, the TRBD1 call by TCRdb cannot be tested. The CDR3 runs 15 residues. The germline gives CDR1 SGDLS, CDR2 YYNGEE.

The V gene is TRBV12-3 or TRBV12-4, the J gene TRBJ1-6. This CDR3 spans 11 amino acids. CDR3 amino acids: CASSSGSPLHF.

The chain couples TRBV19 to TRBJ1-4. In germline, CDR1 is LNHDA, CDR2 SQIVND (reference sequence). The CDR3 totals 13 residues. The CDR3 sequence: CASSETTGRIRFF.